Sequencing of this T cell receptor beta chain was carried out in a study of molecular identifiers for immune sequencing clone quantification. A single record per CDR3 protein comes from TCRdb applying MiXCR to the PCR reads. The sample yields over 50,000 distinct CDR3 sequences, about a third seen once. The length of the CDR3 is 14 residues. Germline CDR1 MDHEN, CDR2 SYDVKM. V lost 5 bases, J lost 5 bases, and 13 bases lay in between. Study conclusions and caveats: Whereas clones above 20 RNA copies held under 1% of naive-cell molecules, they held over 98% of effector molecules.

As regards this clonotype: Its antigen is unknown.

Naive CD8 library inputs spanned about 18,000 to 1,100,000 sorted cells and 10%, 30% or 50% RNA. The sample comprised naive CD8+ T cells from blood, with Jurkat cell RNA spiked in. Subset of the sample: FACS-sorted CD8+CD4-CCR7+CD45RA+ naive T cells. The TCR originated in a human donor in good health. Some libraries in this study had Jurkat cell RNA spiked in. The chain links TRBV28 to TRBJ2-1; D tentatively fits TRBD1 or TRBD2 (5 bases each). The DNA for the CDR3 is TGTGCCAGCAGTCTGCATGGGACCAACAATGAGCAGTTCTTC. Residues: CASSLHGTNNEQFF.